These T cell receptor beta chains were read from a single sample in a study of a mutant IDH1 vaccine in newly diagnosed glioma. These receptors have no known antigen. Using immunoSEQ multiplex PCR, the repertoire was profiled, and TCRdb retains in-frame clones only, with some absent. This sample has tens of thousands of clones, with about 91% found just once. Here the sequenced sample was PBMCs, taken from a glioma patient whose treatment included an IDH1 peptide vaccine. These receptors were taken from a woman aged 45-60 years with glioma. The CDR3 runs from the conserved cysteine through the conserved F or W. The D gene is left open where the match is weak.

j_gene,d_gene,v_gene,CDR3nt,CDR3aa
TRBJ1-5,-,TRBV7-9,TGTGCCAGCAGCTTAGAAGGGTTTGGCAATCAGCCCCAGCATTTT,CASSLEGFGNQPQHF
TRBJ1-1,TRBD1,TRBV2,TGTGCCAGCAGTACACGGACAGGAGCAGCTTTCTTT,CASSTRTGAAFF
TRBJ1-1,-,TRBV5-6,TGTGCCAGCAGCTTGGGCGCGAACACTGAAGCTTTCTTT,CASSLGANTEAFF
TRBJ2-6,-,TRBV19,TGTGCCAGTAGTAGTCAGCAGAGCGGCTCTGGGGCCAACGTCCTGACTTTC,CASSSQQSGSGANVLTF
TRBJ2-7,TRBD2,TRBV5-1,TGCGCCAGCAGCTTCGCGGGAGTACTCTACGAGCAGTACTTC,CASSFAGVLYEQYF
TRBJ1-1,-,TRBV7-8,TGTGCCAGCAGCACGGGCCTCCCTCCCACTGAAGCTTTCTTT,CASSTGLPPTEAFF
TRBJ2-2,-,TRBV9,TGTGCCAGCAGCCTCTTGGGACAGAACACCGGGGAGCTGTTTTTT,CASSLLGQNTGELFF
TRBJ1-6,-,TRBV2,TGTGCCAGCAGTGAGGAAAGGATCAATTCACCCCTCCACTTT,CASSEERINSPLHF
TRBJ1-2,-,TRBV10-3,TGTGCCATCAGTGAGTCGGGGGGTGGCTACACCTTC,CAISESGGGYTF
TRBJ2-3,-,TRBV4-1,TGCGCCAGCAGCCATCACATTCAGAGGGATACAGATACGCAGTATTTT,CASSHHIQRDTDTQYF